This T cell receptor (beta chain) stems from a study of T-cell memory formation after mild COVID-19. Overall study: TCR clusters were largely donor specific.

The CDR3 runs to 14 residues. Germline V gene lookup returns CDR1 SGDLS and CDR2 YYNGEE. The junction had 3 bases not matched to a gene; V was cut back by 4 bases and J by 1 base. TCRalpha and TCRbeta libraries used 5'RACE with constant-segment primers and UMIs. TCRdb redid the calling of the 5' RACE reads with MiXCR, one entry per CDR3 protein. The table has about 400,000 distinct CDR3 sequences, under 15% seen once; the top ten hold roughly 22%. Regarding the study as a whole: Mainly CM and EM harbored the contracting CD4+ clones; mainly EMRA harbored the CD8+ ones. Clones shrinking between day 15 and 85 showed a balanced CD4/CD8 split, and those that grew later tilted toward CD4+.

This clonotype was seen only a few times. Its antigen is not identified. This TCR was recovered from a young man who had mild COVID-19 (a few samples of this study predate the infection). Cell type and time point are not known. Sequenced material: PBMCs or a T cell subset sorted from them (not recorded which). The chain is built from TRBV9 and TRBJ2-5; TRBD1 matches 8 bases. The CDR3 coding sequence is TGTGCCAGCAGCAACGGACAGGGCCAAGAGACCCAGTACTTC. Its protein is CASSNGQGQETQYF.